This TCR beta chain was documented in a study of shared clonotypes between healthy human individuals. About this clone: Its antigen is not identified.

General observations from the study: Only blood was sampled, and tissue TCR repertoires likely differ from blood ones.

Measured with immunoSEQ multiplex PCR; TCRdb has only the in-frame clones, and not every one. The sample includes roughly 1.4 million clones, approximately 98.5% of them seen just once. The CDR3 is made up of 17 amino acids. Per germline, CDR1 MDHEN and CDR2 SYDVKM. V was clipped by 10 bases and J by 6 bases; unmatched bases: 19. The source of this sequence is a man aged 25 to 40 in good health. This sequence joins TRBV28 and TRBJ2-3, with 10 bases identical to TRBD2. What was sequenced was naive CD4+ T cells sorted from blood. Subset reported: CD45RA+ positively selected. As DNA, the CDR3 is TGTGCCACCAAGCCCTGGACTAGCGGAACGAGTGGGGATACGCAGTATTTT. Encoded protein: CATKPWTSGTSGDTQYF.